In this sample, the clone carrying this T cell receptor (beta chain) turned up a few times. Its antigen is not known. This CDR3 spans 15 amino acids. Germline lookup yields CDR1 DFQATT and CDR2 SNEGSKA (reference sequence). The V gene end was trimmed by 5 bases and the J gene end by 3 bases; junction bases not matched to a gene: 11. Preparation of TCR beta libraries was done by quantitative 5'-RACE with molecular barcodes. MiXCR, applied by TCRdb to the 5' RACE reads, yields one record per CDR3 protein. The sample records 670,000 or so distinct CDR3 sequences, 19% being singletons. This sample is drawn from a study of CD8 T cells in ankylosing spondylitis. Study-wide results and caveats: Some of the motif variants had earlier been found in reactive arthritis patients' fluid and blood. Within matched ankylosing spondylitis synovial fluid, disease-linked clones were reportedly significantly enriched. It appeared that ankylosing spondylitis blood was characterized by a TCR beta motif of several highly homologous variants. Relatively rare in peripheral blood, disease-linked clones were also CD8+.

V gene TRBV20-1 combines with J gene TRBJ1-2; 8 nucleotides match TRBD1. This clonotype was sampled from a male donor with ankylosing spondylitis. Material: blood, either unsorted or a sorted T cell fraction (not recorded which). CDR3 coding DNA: TGCAGTGCTCGACCCTACAGGGGGTCGGACTATGGCTACACCTTC. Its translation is CSARPYRGSDYGYTF.